These 28 T cell receptor beta chains share one sample of origin, sequenced in a study of T cell clones after liver transplantation. The method was immunoSEQ multiplex PCR; TCRdb's version includes in-frame clones alone and lacks a portion of them. The sample carries some 80,000 clones, 70% to 85% recorded once. The material sequenced was CD4+ T cells from blood, taken approximately 3.5 years after liver transplant. All receptors come from a human patient who received a liver transplant. Some T cells may be provided by the graft donor.

The V and J genes are TRBV5-1 and TRBJ2-7; D is unresolved. Germline CDR1 and CDR2: SGHRS and YFSETQ. Trimming cost V 0 bases and J 4 bases, with 14 bases left between them. This CDR3 spans 15 amino acids. The CDR3 coding sequence is TGCGCCAGCAGCTTGGGGGGTAACGAAGGGTACGAGCAGTACTTC. This gives the protein CASSLGGNEGYEQYF.

The chain joins TRBV19 to TRBJ2-2; 10 nucleotides agree with TRBD2. The germline V gene has CDR1 LNHDA and CDR2 SQIVND (reference sequence). Trimming cost V 4 bases and J 4 bases; bases outside gene matches: 9. The CDR3 contains 17 residues. The CDR3 reads CASSKVVGTSATGELFF. The CDR3 DNA is TGTGCCAGTAGTAAGGTCGTTGGGACTAGCGCCACCGGGGAGCTGTTTTTT.

This rearrangement joins TRBV5-1 to TRBJ2-5; D unclear. The CDR3 is 11 residues long. Germline CDR1 is SGHRS and CDR2 is YFSETQ. V was pared by 7 bases and J by 0 bases, with 4 bases between. CDR3 sequence: CASGHQETQYF. DNA of the CDR3: TGCGCCAGCGGACACCAAGAGACCCAGTACTTC.

The CDR3 is CASSLAGLSGNTIYF. The CDR3 nucleotides are TGTGCCAGCAGTTTAGCGGGGTTGAGTGGAAACACCATATATTTT. The V call is TRBV27, the J call TRBJ1-3; D remains unclear. The germline gives CDR1 MNHEY, CDR2 SMNVEV (reference sequence). With 2 bases removed from V and 3 bases from J, the gap between germline ends came to 11 bases. The CDR3 has 15 amino acids.

The chain combines TRBV2 with TRBJ2-6; possible D gene TRBD1, 5 bases. Germline-derived CDR1 and CDR2 are SNHLY and FYNNEI. The CDR3 loop spans 15 amino acids. V lost 3 bases, J lost 2 bases, and 8 bases lay in between. The CDR3 loop is CASSEDMTGANVLTF. The CDR3 nucleotides read TGTGCCAGCAGTGAGGACATGACTGGGGCCAACGTCCTGACTTTC.

The V gene is TRBV20-1, the J gene TRBJ2-3, with D perhaps matching TRBD2 (5 bases). V was trimmed by 3 bases and J by 6 bases, leaving 7 bases between them. CDR1 is DFQATT, CDR2 SNEGSKA, per germline (reference sequence). The CDR3 covers 11 residues. In DNA form, the CDR3 reads TGCAGTGCTAGGAGAGGGGATACGCAGTATTTT. It translates to CSARRGDTQYF.

The V call is TRBV7-3, the J call TRBJ1-1; D is unresolved. The V gene lost 3 bases and the J gene lost 3 bases, with 8 bases spanning the gap. The CDR3 runs to 13 residues. Germline V gene lookup returns CDR1 SGHTA and CDR2 FQGTGA. The chain's CDR3 is CASSFSLDTEAFF. CDR3 coding DNA: TGTGCCAGCAGCTTCTCGTTGGACACTGAAGCTTTCTTT.

This chain connects TRBV7-9 to TRBJ2-3; D is uncertain. The CDR3 has 13 amino acids. Between the trimmed V and J ends, which lost 4 bases and 1 base, there was a span of 6 bases. Germline V gives CDR1 SEHNR, CDR2 FQNEAQ (reference sequence). CDR3 amino acids: CASSSTGTDTQYF. The CDR3 nucleotides read TGTGCCAGCAGCTCTACGGGCACAGATACGCAGTATTTT.

This clone was counted between two and nine times. The chain is built from TRBV10-2 and TRBJ2-7; TRBD2 agrees at 8 bases. The germline gives CDR1 WSHSY, CDR2 SAAADI. The CDR3 has 14 amino acids. J was trimmed by 5 bases and V by 7 bases; bases with no gene match: 10. The DNA of the CDR3 is TGCGCCAGCAAACTGGCGGGGGGTAGGAACGAGCAGTACTTC. This codes for CASKLAGGRNEQYF.

V usage is TRBV28 and J usage is TRBJ2-1; no reliable D call. This CDR3 spans 17 amino acids. Germline V gene data show CDR1 as MDHEN and CDR2 as SYDVKM. Trimming left V 6 bases short and J 1 base short, with 19 bases between. CDR3 region: CASSNLLGVGSYNEQFF. The CDR3 DNA reads TGTGCCAGCAGCAACTTACTCGGCGTAGGGTCCTACAATGAGCAGTTCTTC.

The V and J genes are TRBV7-9 and TRBJ2-5; 13 positions match TRBD2. The CDR3 is 17 amino acids. CDR1 is SEHNR and CDR2 is FQNEAQ in the germline V gene (reference sequence). Germline trimming cut 5 bases from V and 4 bases from J; bases unmatched to any gene: 10. The CDR3 sequence: CASSEHFRLAGGETQYF. The CDR3 nucleotides are TGTGCCAGCAGCGAGCACTTTAGACTAGCGGGAGGAGAGACCCAGTACTTC.

V and J are TRBV6-1 and TRBJ2-5; TRBD2 aligns across 8 bases. CDR1 and CDR2 (germline): MNHNS, SASEGT. The trim removed 4 bases at V and 1 base at J, leaving 8 bases unmatched. This CDR3 is built from 16 residues. CDR3 residues: CASSVFGGGFQETQYF. In DNA, the CDR3 is TGTGCCAGCAGTGTATTTGGCGGGGGGTTCCAAGAGACCCAGTACTTC.

This sequence joins TRBV6-1 and TRBJ2-1; a possible D gene is TRBD2 (6 bases). CDR3 length equals 12 residues. Germline assignment: CDR1 MNHNS and CDR2 SASEGT. The V end lost 5 bases, the J end lost 6 bases, and 8 bases lay between the germline ends. CDR3 region: CASSWGVNEQFF. CDR3 nucleotide sequence: TGTGCCAGCAGTTGGGGGGTCAATGAGCAGTTCTTC.

V gene TRBV19 combines with J gene TRBJ1-5; possibly TRBD1 for D (5 bases). CDR1 is LNHDA, CDR2 SQIVND, per germline (reference sequence). This CDR3 has 17 amino acids. The ends were cut back, 10 bases at V and 3 bases at J, with 25 bases in the middle. The CDR3: CATRQSLFLENNQPQHF. The CDR3 coding sequence is TGTGCCACCCGACAGTCCCTCTTTCTTGAAAACAATCAGCCCCAGCATTTT.

V is TRBV5-6 and J is TRBJ2-2, with a weak D call TRBD2 (6 bases). The CDR3 length is 16 residues. Trimming left V 4 bases short and J 1 base short, with 14 bases between. Germline-derived CDR1 and CDR2 are SGHDT and YYEEEE. DNA for the CDR3: TGTGCCAGCAGCCCTCAGGGACTCGTGAACACCGGGGAGCTGTTTTTT. Protein: CASSPQGLVNTGELFF.

CDR3 region: CASSARAYLVKGELFF. For the CDR3, the DNA is TGTGCCAGCAGTGCCAGGGCTTATCTTGTAAAAGGGGAGCTGTTTTTT. The V and J genes are TRBV2 and TRBJ2-2, with a tentative D call TRBD1 (5 bases). V lost 4 bases and J lost 8, with 20 bases in between. Looked up from germline, CDR1 is SNHLY and CDR2 is FYNNEI. The CDR3 loop spans 16 amino acids.

The chain uses TRBV29-1 and TRBJ1-2, with TRBD1 matching over 11 bases. The V and J ends lost 4 bases and 8 bases, in that order; junction bases with no gene match: 9. The CDR3 runs to 14 residues. Germline lookup yields CDR1 SQVTM and CDR2 ANQGSEA. CDR3 region: CSVGFGQGARGYTF. CDR3 DNA sequence: TGCAGCGTTGGCTTTGGACAGGGGGCGCGGGGCTACACCTTC.

The rearrangement joins TRBV6-5 to TRBJ1-1; tentatively, D is TRBD1 (6 bases). CDR1 is MNHEY, CDR2 SVGAGI, per germline. V was cut by 6 bases and J by 1 base, with 15 bases left in between. The CDR3 sequence is 15 residues long. The CDR3 bases are TGTGCCAGCAGAGAGCAGGGGTTAACGAACACTGAAGCTTTCTTT. Amino acids: CASREQGLTNTEAFF.

The chain links TRBV6-5 to TRBJ1-1; D not resolved. This CDR3 is 13 amino acids long. Trimming left V 2 bases short and J 10 bases short, with 14 bases between. The germline V gene encodes CDR1 MNHEY and CDR2 SVGAGI. The CDR3 loop is CASSYISGYGAFF. As DNA, the CDR3 is TGTGCCAGCAGTTACATCAGTGGCTACGGAGCTTTCTTT.

The chain has TRBV29-1 and TRBJ1-1; perhaps TRBD1 as D (5 bases). Trimming pared 2 bases from V and 0 bases from J, leaving 19 bases between. The CDR3 runs 17 residues. The germline CDR1 and CDR2 sequences are SQVTM and ANQGSEA. For the CDR3, the DNA is TGCAGCGTTGAACCCCTAATACGGGGCACGATGAACACTGAAGCTTTCTTT. Amino acid sequence: CSVEPLIRGTMNTEAFF.

The rearrangement links TRBV18 to TRBJ1-2; D uncertain. V was shortened by 0 bases and J by 5 bases, with 16 bases between the two germline ends. The CDR3 is 16 residues long. Looked up from germline, CDR1 is KGHSH and CDR2 is LQKENI. In DNA, the CDR3 is TGTGCCAGCTCACCACCGGGTCTAGGACGGAGATATGGCTACACCTTC. The encoded protein is CASSPPGLGRRYGYTF.

The rearrangement joins TRBV6-7 to TRBJ1-1; TRBD1 is a possible D gene (6 bases). TRBV6-7 is sorted into the ORF group, with uncertain function. The length of the CDR3 is 9 residues. The CDR3 DNA reads as TGTGTTCGCGGGGGCGAAGCTTTCTTT. Translated, it gives CVRGGEAFF.

The chain links TRBV29-1 to TRBJ2-7, with TRBD1 matching over 7 bases. V dropped 5 bases and J dropped 3; count of bases not matched to a gene: 4. Germline V CDR1 and CDR2: SQVTM, ANQGSEA. CDR3 size: 12 residues. The CDR3 DNA is TGCAGCGTTCGACAGGGTGACTACGAGCAGTACTTC. The encoded protein is CSVRQGDYEQYF.

The chain couples TRBV28 to TRBJ1-5, with 8 nucleotides matching TRBD1. The germline V gene encodes CDR1 MDHEN and CDR2 SYDVKM. This CDR3 has 15 residues. Trimming at V came to 7 bases and at J to 4 bases, leaving 9 bases not matched to a gene. The CDR3 nucleotides are TGTGCCAGCACCCCTCAGGGGGCCGGGAATCAGCCCCAGCATTTT. Translating it yields CASTPQGAGNQPQHF.

This CDR3 reads CATSRDQGNQPQHF. Here the CDR3 DNA reads TGTGCCACCAGCAGAGACCAGGGTAATCAGCCCCAGCATTTT. The chain links TRBV15 to TRBJ1-5, with D perhaps TRBD1 (5 bases). The CDR3 is 14 residues long. Germline values: CDR1 LNHNV, CDR2 YYDKDF (reference sequence). Trimming removed 0 bases at V and 4 bases at J, with 7 bases between.

This clone was counted once. V is TRBV7-9 and J is TRBJ2-7, with D perhaps given as TRBD1 or TRBD2 (5 bases each). There are 16 residues in the CDR3. Trimming pared 4 bases from V and 0 bases from J, leaving 16 bases between. The V gene's germline CDR1 is SEHNR and CDR2 FQNEAQ (reference sequence). The DNA for the CDR3 is TGTGCCAGCAGCTCCCCCCGAGGGGCGATCTCCTACGAGCAGTACTTC. Translated: CASSSPRGAISYEQYF.

The chain couples TRBV2 to TRBJ2-1; possible D gene TRBD2, 9 bases. Germline V gene sequence: CDR1 SNHLY, CDR2 FYNNEI. The length of the CDR3 is 15 residues. The ends were cut back, 7 bases at V and 3 bases at J, with 16 bases in the middle. The DNA of the CDR3 is TGTGCCAGCAAGGCGGGAGGGACAGGCTACAATGAGCAGTTCTTC. Encoded protein: CASKAGGTGYNEQFF.

In its sample, this clone was seen once. The J gene is TRBJ2-1, the V gene TRBV6-1, with D perhaps matching TRBD2 (5 bases). Trimming pared 5 bases from V and 0 bases from J, leaving 11 bases between. Germline V CDR1 and CDR2: MNHNS, SASEGT. The CDR3 has 15 residues. CDR3 residues: CASSPERSSYNEQFF. The CDR3 coding sequence is TGTGCCAGCAGTCCGGAGCGGAGCTCCTACAATGAGCAGTTCTTC.